One sample yielded the 15 T cell receptor beta chains listed below, sequenced in a study of T cell responses to AZD1222 COVID-19 vaccine. The data were produced by immunoSEQ multiplex PCR, yet TCRdb's version contains in-frame clones alone and is incomplete. Altogether about 180,000 clones are present, roughly 88% being singletons, with the ten largest covering about 8%. The sequences come from peripheral blood, collected on day 0 of AZD1222 vaccination. These receptors originate from an adult in good health.

This chain connects TRBV19 to TRBJ2-7; 7 positions agree with TRBD2. Germline V lookup: CDR1 LNHDA, CDR2 SQIVND (reference sequence). Germline trimming cut 9 bases from V and 3 bases from J; bases unmatched to any gene: 8. The CDR3 is 13 amino acids. The CDR3 DNA follows: TGTGCCAGCGGGCGTCGGGGGGTCTACGAGCAGTACTTC. It yields the protein CASGRRGVYEQYF.

This clone showed up just a few times. The V call is TRBV19, the J call TRBJ1-2, with D hard to call. The CDR3 is made up of 14 amino acids. From germline, CDR1 is LNHDA and CDR2 SQIVND (reference sequence). Deletions cut 7 bases from V and 4 bases from J, with 16 bases between. The CDR3 nucleotides are TGTGCCAGTACCCCCCGAAAATCCGGCTATGGCTACACCTTC. It encodes CASTPRKSGYGYTF. Full variable domain (outside the CDR3, taken from reference TRBV19 and TRBJ1-2): DGGITQSPKYLFRKEGQNVTLSCEQNLNHDAMYWYRQDPGQGLRLIYYSQIVNDFQKGDIAEGYSVSREKKESFPLTVTSAQKNPTAFYLCASTPRKSGYGYTFGSGTRLTVV.

The V and J genes are TRBV3-1 (or the pseudogene TRBV3-2) and TRBJ2-7, with a weak D call TRBD2 (6 bases). V lost 3 bases, J lost 1 base, and 13 bases lay in between. Germline V CDR1 and CDR2: LGHDT, YNNKEL (reference sequence). CDR3 length: 15 residues. The CDR3 nucleotides read TGTGCCAGCAGCCAGGTACGGGACTTTTCCTACGAGCAGTACTTC. Its protein product is CASSQVRDFSYEQYF.

The genes are TRBV4-2 and TRBJ2-2; D not resolved. Trimming left V 1 base short and J 0 bases short, with 9 bases between. The CDR3 consists of 16 residues. Germline CDR1 is LGHNA and CDR2 is YNFKEQ. The CDR3 nucleotides are TGTGCCAGCAGCCAAGCCGGTGGGTCGAACACCGGGGAGCTGTTTTTT. This translates into CASSQAGGSNTGELFF.

Here the CDR3 reads CASKYSTNQPQHF. The CDR3 nucleotides read TGTGCCAGCAAGTACAGCACCAATCAGCCCCAGCATTTT. The chain employs TRBV2 and TRBJ1-5; D gene uncertain. Trimming took 7 bases from V and 3 from J, leaving 10 bases between them. The CDR3 is 13 residues long. Germline V gene lookup returns CDR1 SNHLY and CDR2 FYNNEI. Filled out from reference TRBV2 and TRBJ1-5, the complete variable domain reads EPEVTQTPSHQVTQMGQEVILRCVPISNHLYFYWYRQILGQKVEFLVSFYNNEISEKSEIFDDQFSVERPDGSNFTLKIRSTKLEDSAMYFCASKYSTNQPQHFGDGTRLSIL.

The rearrangement joins TRBV6-2 or TRBV6-3 to TRBJ1-6; D not certain. Deletions cut 5 bases from V and 6 bases from J, with 11 bases between. CDR1 and CDR2 (germline): MNHEY, SVGEGT. The CDR3 spans 14 residues. CDR3 sequence: CASSLEVFNSPLHF. DNA of the CDR3: TGTGCCAGCAGTCTGGAGGTCTTTAATTCACCCCTCCACTTT.

V is TRBV5-6 and J is TRBJ2-7, with D perhaps matching TRBD1 (6 bases). The germline CDR1 and CDR2 sequences are SGHDT and YYEEEE. This CDR3 is 14 amino acids long. Trimming pared 4 bases from V and 3 bases from J, leaving 14 bases between. The CDR3 DNA reads TGTGCCAGCAGCGAGGTCGACAGGATCTACGAGCAGTACTTC. Translating gives CASSEVDRIYEQYF.

The V gene is TRBV6-5, the J gene TRBJ2-7; 9 nucleotides agree with TRBD1. The V gene end was trimmed by 6 bases and the J gene end by 9 bases; junction bases not matched to a gene: 6. The CDR3 length is 12 residues. CDR1 is MNHEY and CDR2 is SVGAGI in the germline V gene. The CDR3 loop is CASSRTGVGQYF. DNA for the CDR3: TGTGCCAGCAGCCGGACAGGGGTAGGGCAGTACTTC.

The V gene is TRBV27, the J gene TRBJ2-7, with a weak D call TRBD1 (6 bases). This CDR3 contains 15 residues. Germline assignment: CDR1 MNHEY and CDR2 SMNVEV (reference sequence). The V gene lost 2 bases and the J gene lost 0 bases, with 11 bases spanning the gap. The CDR3 region has the DNA TGTGCCAGCAGTTTAAAGTGGGGACACTCCTACGAGCAGTACTTC. This encodes CASSLKWGHSYEQYF.

The DNA for the CDR3 is TGTGCCAGCAGCCCCAAGGGAGGCGACTATAATTCACCCCTCCACTTT. It is translated as CASSPKGGDYNSPLHF. The rearrangement joins TRBV7-9 to TRBJ1-6; D not certain. Germline CDR1 reads SEHNR; CDR2 reads FQNEAQ (reference sequence). This CDR3 contains 16 residues. Trimming removed 5 bases from V and 3 bases from J, with 14 bases in between.

This chain connects TRBV28 to TRBJ1-2; a weak D match, TRBD1 (5 bases). V was pared by 8 bases and J by 4 bases, with 11 bases between. The CDR3 extends over 12 amino acids. Germline CDR1 reads MDHEN; CDR2 reads SYDVKM. The CDR3 loop is CASGRGTYGYTF. DNA for the CDR3: TGTGCCAGCGGCCGGGGGACCTATGGCTACACCTTC.

V usage is TRBV29-1 and J usage is TRBJ1-1; 9 bases align to TRBD1. CDR3 size: 10 residues. After removal of 7 bases from V and 10 bases from J, the junction contained 4 bases not matched to a gene. The germline V gene encodes CDR1 SQVTM and CDR2 ANQGSEA. Here the CDR3 reads CSAWDRAAFF. DNA of the CDR3: TGCAGCGCTTGGGACAGGGCAGCTTTCTTT. Supplemented by reference TRBV29-1 and TRBJ1-1, the full variable domain reads SAVISQKPSRDICQRGTSLTIQCQVDSQVTMMFWYRQQPGQSLTLIATANQGSEATYESGFVIDKFPISRPNLTFSTLTVSNMSPEDSSIYLCSAWDRAAFFGQGTRLTVV.

The chain uses TRBV7-2 and TRBJ2-7; TRBD2 is a possible D gene (5 bases). Trimming removed 5 bases from V and 3 bases from J, with 14 bases in between. Germline V gives CDR1 SGHTA, CDR2 FQGNSA. The CDR3 has 14 amino acids. The CDR3: CASSLGETFYEQYF. CDR3 nucleotides: TGTGCCAGCAGCCTCGGGGAGACGTTCTACGAGCAGTACTTC.

The chain carries TRBV5-8 and TRBJ1-1; the D gene is possibly TRBD1 (6 bases). In germline, CDR1 is SGHTS, CDR2 YDEGEE. This CDR3 comprises 13 residues. V lost 6 bases and J lost 4, with 13 bases in between. CDR3 region: CASTPWGATEAFF. In DNA, the CDR3 is TGTGCCAGCACCCCGTGGGGGGCCACTGAAGCTTTCTTT.

This clone was counted once. The chain carries TRBV6-2 or TRBV6-3 and TRBJ2-3; D perhaps matches TRBD2 (5 bases). The V end was cut by 3 bases, the J end by 2 bases, with 12 bases between. From germline, CDR1 is MNHEY and CDR2 SVGEGT. This CDR3 has 15 residues. CDR3 in DNA: TGTGCCAGCAGTTATTCGGGGAAACCCACAGATACGCAGTATTTT. Protein product: CASSYSGKPTDTQYF.